A selection of T cell receptor beta chains follows, all from one sample in a study of T-cell reconstitution after alpha-beta-depleted transplantation in children. TCRdb re-called the PCR reads with MiXCR, one entry per CDR3 protein. The repertoire holds fewer than 700,000 distinct CDR3 sequences, 13% seen once, with about 2.2% in the top ten. Here the sequenced sample was PBMCs, mostly from graft donor cells, taken 360 days after TCRalphabeta/CD19-depleted stem cell transplant. These receptors were collected from a male patient younger than 18 who had a stem cell transplant for acute myeloid leukemia, so the T cells may come from the graft donor. The CDR3 runs from the conserved cysteine through the conserved F or W. A D gene is named only where the DNA matches it firmly. For some rows the clone size is stated as once, few or many, or as a class when expanded; others skip it.

J gene | clone size | CDR3 length | D gene | V gene | CDR3 protein | CDR3 DNA
TRBJ2-7 | . | 12 | . | TRBV6-5 | CASRSGTREQYF | TGTGCCAGCAGGTCCGGGACGCGGGAGCAGTACTTC
TRBJ2-3 | . | 15 | TRBD2 | TRBV20-1 | CSANSGRAWTDTQYF | TGCAGTGCCAACAGCGGGAGGGCCTGGACAGATACGCAGTATTTT
TRBJ2-2 | few | 15 | . | TRBV15 | CATSNQGHDTGELFF | TGTGCCACCAGCAATCAGGGGCACGACACCGGGGAGCTGTTTTTT
TRBJ2-3 | . | 14 | . | TRBV27 | CASSLVGRADTQYF | TGTGCCAGCAGTCTCGTTGGTCGAGCAGATACGCAGTATTTT
TRBJ2-7 | few | 15 | TRBD2 | TRBV7-2 | CASSLRLAGVGEQYF | TGTGCCAGCAGCTTAAGGCTAGCGGGAGTGGGGGAGCAGTACTTC
TRBJ2-7 | few | 15 | . | TRBV11-2 | CASSSASAASYEQYF | TGTGCCAGCAGCTCCGCTTCGGCGGCATCCTACGAGCAGTACTTC
TRBJ2-1 | many | 14 | TRBD2 | TRBV27 | CASSFSTSGREQFF | TGTGCCAGCAGTTTTTCGACTAGCGGGAGGGAGCAGTTCTTC
TRBJ2-7 | . | 13 | . | TRBV5-5 | CASSYFYLEEQYF | TGTGCCAGCAGCTATTTTTACCTTGAGGAGCAGTACTTC
TRBJ2-7 | few | 15 | . | TRBV28 | CASSASGTLFGEQYF | TGTGCCAGCAGTGCATCCGGGACTCTTTTTGGTGAGCAGTACTTC
TRBJ2-1 | many | 16 | . | TRBV11-1 | CASSLLAASSYNEQFF | TGTGCCAGCAGCTTATTGGCGGCCAGCTCCTACAATGAGCAGTTCTTC
TRBJ1-5 | . | 18 | TRBD1 | TRBV6-5 | CASSYPGGQGMSNQPQHF | TGTGCCAGCAGTTACCCCGGAGGACAGGGGATGAGCAATCAGCCCCAGCATTTT
TRBJ2-7 | many | 13 | . | TRBV29-1 | CSVEGPGTYEQYF | TGCAGCGTTGAAGGACCAGGGACCTACGAGCAGTACTTC
TRBJ2-5 | many | 15 | TRBD1 | TRBV6-5 | CASSYGSGGVGTQYF | TGTGCCAGCAGTTACGGCTCAGGGGGCGTAGGGACCCAGTACTTC
TRBJ2-2 | few | 14 | . | TRBV12-3/TRBV12-4 | CAILSGVLTGELFF | TGTGCCATTCTATCGGGGGTCCTCACCGGGGAGCTGTTTTTT
TRBJ2-7 | . | 14 | TRBD2 | TRBV20-1 | CSARGAGGAYEQYF | TGCAGTGCTAGGGGAGCGGGGGGAGCCTACGAGCAGTACTTC
TRBJ1-2 | . | 13 | TRBD1 | TRBV20-1 | CSATQGVNYGYTF | TGCAGTGCTACGCAGGGGGTAAACTATGGCTACACCTTC
TRBJ1-1 | . | 16 | TRBD1 | TRBV28 | CASSLLGQGIHTEAFF | TGTGCCAGCAGTCTCCTGGGACAGGGGATACACACTGAAGCTTTCTTT
TRBJ2-3 | many | 16 | . | TRBV20-1 | CSASPGRPSSTDTQYF | TGCAGTGCTAGCCCAGGACGACCATCTAGCACAGATACGCAGTATTTT
TRBJ2-7 | many | 11 | . | TRBV5-6 | CASSLEGEQYF | TGTGCCAGCAGCTTGGAGGGCGAGCAGTACTTC
TRBJ1-1 | few | 16 | . | TRBV4-3 | CASSQDLDRGNTEAFF | TGCGCCAGCAGCCAAGATCTTGACAGAGGGAACACTGAAGCTTTCTTT
TRBJ1-5 | . | 19 | . | TRBV28 | CASSSDSFRSIYSNQPQHF | TGTGCCAGCAGTTCGGACAGTTTCCGATCAATTTATAGCAATCAGCCCCAGCATTTT
TRBJ2-7 | few | 16 | . | TRBV27 | CASSLYRGLVVYEQYF | TGTGCCAGCAGTCTCTACCGGGGCTTGGTAGTCTACGAGCAGTACTTC
TRBJ2-5 | . | 17 | TRBD2 | TRBV20-1 | CSAPPVSTSGDQETQYF | TGCAGTGCTCCCCCGGTATCGACTAGCGGGGACCAAGAGACCCAGTACTTC
TRBJ1-1 | many | 13 | . | TRBV29-1 | CSVRHTMNTEAFF | TGCAGCGTTCGGCACACGATGAACACTGAAGCTTTCTTT
TRBJ2-3 | many | 15 | . | TRBV11-2 | CASSLAHLRADTQYF | TGTGCCAGCAGCTTAGCCCACCTTAGAGCAGATACGCAGTATTTT
TRBJ2-5 | . | 17 | TRBD2 | TRBV11-1 | CASSPRLAGGPTETQYF | TGTGCCAGCAGCCCTCGACTAGCGGGAGGGCCAACAGAGACCCAGTACTTC
TRBJ2-7 | . | 14 | TRBD2 | TRBV20-1 | CSAMRSGGNYEQYF | TGCAGTGCCATGAGAAGCGGGGGAAATTACGAGCAGTACTTC
TRBJ1-5 | many | 15 | TRBD1 | TRBV6-2/TRBV6-3 | CASSYDAGTGQPQHF | TGTGCCAGCAGTTACGACGCAGGGACAGGCCAGCCCCAGCATTTT
TRBJ2-1 | few | 15 | . | TRBV7-6 | CASSLAHSSYNEQFF | TGTGCCAGCAGCTTAGCTCACAGTTCCTACAATGAGCAGTTCTTC
TRBJ1-1 | many | 14 | . | TRBV13 | CASSFFGANTEAFF | TGTGCCAGCAGCTTTTTTGGAGCGAACACTGAAGCTTTCTTT
TRBJ2-1 | . | 13 | . | TRBV7-8 | CASSLAPVIEQFF | TGTGCCAGCAGCTTAGCCCCCGTCATCGAGCAGTTCTTC
TRBJ2-2 | few | 15 | . | TRBV5-1 | CASSLGLSNTGELFF | TGCGCCAGCAGCCTGGGACTCTCTAACACCGGGGAGCTGTTTTTT
TRBJ2-7 | . | 13 | . | TRBV11-2 | CASRRRGAREQYF | TGTGCCAGCCGTCGACGGGGGGCAAGGGAGCAGTACTTC
TRBJ2-6 | many | 16 | . | TRBV5-1 | CASSLGQISGANVLTF | TGCGCCAGCAGCTTGGGACAGATCTCAGGGGCCAACGTCCTGACTTTC
TRBJ2-3 | . | 16 | . | TRBV7-2 | CASSHPSQGLGDTQYF | TGTGCCAGCAGCCATCCCAGCCAGGGGCTTGGAGATACGCAGTATTTT
TRBJ2-3 | . | 19 | TRBD2 | TRBV6-2/TRBV6-3 | CASSLLAGLQRGITDTQYF | TGTGCCAGCAGTTTACTAGCGGGACTCCAAAGGGGGATCACAGATACGCAGTATTTT
TRBJ2-3 | few | 16 | TRBD2 | TRBV7-9 | CASSLRGTSGTDTQYF | TGTGCCAGCAGCCTCCGCGGGACTAGCGGCACAGATACGCAGTATTTT
TRBJ2-7 | . | 16 | . | TRBV20-1 | CSAGGAGQGIFYEQYF | TGCAGTGCGGGAGGGGCTGGACAGGGTATCTTCTACGAGCAGTACTTC
TRBJ2-7 | . | 14 | TRBD2 | TRBV29-1 | CSAIAGEGNYEQYF | TGCAGCGCCATAGCGGGAGAGGGGAACTACGAGCAGTACTTC
TRBJ2-1 | few | 15 | TRBD2 | TRBV20-1 | CSASIRLAGVGEQFF | TGCAGTGCTAGTATTCGGCTAGCGGGAGTCGGCGAGCAGTTCTTC
TRBJ2-6 | few | 17 | TRBD1 | TRBV4-3 | CASSHEQGSSGANVLTF | TGCGCCAGCAGCCACGAACAGGGGAGCTCTGGGGCCAACGTCCTGACTTTC
TRBJ2-7 | . | 13 | . | TRBV18 | CASSPLQDYEQYF | TGTGCCAGCTCACCATTACAGGACTACGAGCAGTACTTC
TRBJ2-5 | . | 16 | TRBD1 | TRBV27 | CASSSIWDREQETQYF | TGTGCCAGCAGTTCTATCTGGGACAGGGAACAAGAGACCCAGTACTTC
TRBJ2-2 | many | 19 | TRBD2 | TRBV7-2 | CASSAGLAGRGIFAGELFF | TGTGCCAGCAGCGCAGGACTAGCGGGGAGAGGGATTTTCGCCGGGGAGCTGTTTTTT
TRBJ2-1 | . | 18 | TRBD1 | TRBV20-1 | CSSQGAAGGWSSYNEQFF | TGCAGTTCACAGGGGGCGGCAGGGGGATGGAGCTCCTACAATGAGCAGTTCTTC
TRBJ2-1 | few | 16 | . | TRBV20-1 | CCARDRDSGATHEQFF | TGCTGTGCTAGAGATCGGGACTCGGGAGCTACACATGAGCAGTTCTTC
TRBJ2-3 | . | 16 | TRBD2 | TRBV20-1 | CSAREMRLAGTDTQYF | TGCAGTGCTAGAGAGATGCGGCTAGCGGGAACAGATACGCAGTATTTT
TRBJ2-1 | many | 15 | TRBD2 | TRBV7-2 | CASSQLASGSNEQFF | TGTGCCAGCAGCCAGCTGGCTAGCGGAAGCAATGAGCAGTTCTTC
TRBJ1-4 | . | 14 | . | TRBV28 | CASTLVRSNEKLFF | TGTGCCAGCACCCTGGTTAGGTCCAATGAAAAACTGTTTTTT
TRBJ2-5 | many | 16 | TRBD1 | TRBV4-3 | CASSPRTGGSVETQYF | TGCGCCAGCAGCCCACGGACAGGGGGGAGTGTGGAGACCCAGTACTTC
TRBJ2-6 | few | 17 | . | TRBV27 | CASSFTRTGPGANVLTF | TGTGCCAGCAGTTTCACTCGGACCGGCCCTGGGGCCAACGTCCTGACTTTC
TRBJ1-1 | many | 13 | . | TRBV6-6 | CASSYGGTGLAFF | TGTGCCAGCAGTTACGGGGGGACGGGCTTGGCTTTCTTT
TRBJ2-7 | few | 18 | TRBD2 | TRBV4-2 | CASSPDRPGLAGGGEQYF | TGTGCCAGCAGCCCGGACAGACCAGGACTAGCGGGAGGGGGCGAGCAGTACTTC
TRBJ2-1 | many | 18 | . | TRBV15 | CATSRQLWTTLEVNEQFF | TGTGCCACCAGCAGACAACTATGGACTACACTCGAGGTCAATGAGCAGTTCTTC
TRBJ2-1 | few | 16 | TRBD2 | TRBV12-3/TRBV12-4 | CASSLRLAGAAYEQFF | TGTGCCAGCAGTTTAAGGCTAGCGGGAGCAGCGTATGAGCAGTTCTTC
TRBJ2-1 | . | 16 | TRBD2 | TRBV12-3/TRBV12-4 | CASSFLAGGPHNEQFF | TGTGCCAGCAGTTTCCTAGCGGGAGGGCCTCACAATGAGCAGTTCTTC
TRBJ2-7 | . | 10 | . | TRBV11-2 | CASLRLGQYF | TGTGCCAGCCTCAGACTTGGGCAGTACTTC
TRBJ1-5 | . | 15 | . | TRBV20-1 | CSARGAGTISQPQHF | TGCAGTGCTAGAGGGGCAGGGACAATTAGCCAGCCCCAGCATTTT
TRBJ2-7 | . | 15 | . | TRBV28 | CASTPRGRELYEQYF | TGTGCCAGCACCCCCCGGGGGCGGGAGTTATACGAGCAGTACTTC